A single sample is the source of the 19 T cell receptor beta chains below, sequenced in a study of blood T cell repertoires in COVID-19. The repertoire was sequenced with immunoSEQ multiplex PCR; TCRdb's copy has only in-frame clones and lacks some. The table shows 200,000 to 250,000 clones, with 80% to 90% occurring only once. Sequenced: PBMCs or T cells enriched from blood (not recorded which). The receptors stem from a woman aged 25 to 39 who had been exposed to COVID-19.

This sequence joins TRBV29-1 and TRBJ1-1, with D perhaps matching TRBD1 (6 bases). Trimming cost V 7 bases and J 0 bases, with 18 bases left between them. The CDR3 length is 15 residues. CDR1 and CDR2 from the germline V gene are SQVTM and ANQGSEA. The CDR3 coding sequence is TGCAGCGCTCCTAGGGGGGGGATGATGAACACTGAAGCTTTCTTT. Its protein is CSAPRGGMMNTEAFF.

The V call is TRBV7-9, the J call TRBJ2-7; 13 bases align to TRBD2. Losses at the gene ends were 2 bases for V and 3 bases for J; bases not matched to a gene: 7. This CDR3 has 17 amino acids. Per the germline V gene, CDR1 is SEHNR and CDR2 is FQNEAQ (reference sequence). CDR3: CASSLQGLAGANYEQYF. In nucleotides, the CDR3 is TGTGCCAGCAGCTTACAAGGACTAGCGGGAGCCAACTACGAGCAGTACTTC.

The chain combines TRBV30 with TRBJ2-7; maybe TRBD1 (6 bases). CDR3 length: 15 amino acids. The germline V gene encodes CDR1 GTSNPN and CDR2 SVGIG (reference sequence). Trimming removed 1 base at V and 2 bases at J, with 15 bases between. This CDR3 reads CAWSAWDKIPYEQYF. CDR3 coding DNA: TGTGCCTGGAGTGCTTGGGACAAAATTCCCTACGAGCAGTACTTC.

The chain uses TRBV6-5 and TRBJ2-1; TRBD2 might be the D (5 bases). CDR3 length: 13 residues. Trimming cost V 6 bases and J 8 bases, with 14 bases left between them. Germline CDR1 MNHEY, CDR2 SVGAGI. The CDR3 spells CASRSRARDEQFF. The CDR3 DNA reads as TGTGCCAGCAGATCACGGGCGCGGGATGAGCAGTTCTTC.

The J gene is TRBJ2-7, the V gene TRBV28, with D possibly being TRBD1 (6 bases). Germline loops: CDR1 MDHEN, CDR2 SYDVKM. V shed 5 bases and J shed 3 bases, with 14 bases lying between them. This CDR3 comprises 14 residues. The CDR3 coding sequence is TGTGCCAGCAGTGCCTCGGACAGTCTCTACGAGCAGTACTTC. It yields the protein CASSASDSLYEQYF.

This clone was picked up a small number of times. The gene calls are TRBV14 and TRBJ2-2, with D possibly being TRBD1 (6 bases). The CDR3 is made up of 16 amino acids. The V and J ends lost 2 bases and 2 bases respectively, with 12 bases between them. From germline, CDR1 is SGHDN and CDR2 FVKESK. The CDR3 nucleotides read TGTGCCAGCAGCCAAAAGGGGGTACTAAACACCGGGGAGCTGTTTTTT. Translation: CASSQKGVLNTGELFF.

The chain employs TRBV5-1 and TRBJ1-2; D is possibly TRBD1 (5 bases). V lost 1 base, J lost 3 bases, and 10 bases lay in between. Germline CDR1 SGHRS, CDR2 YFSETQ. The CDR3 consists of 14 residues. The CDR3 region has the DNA TGCGCCAGCAGCTTGAGGGCACAGGACTATGGCTACACCTTC. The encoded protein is CASSLRAQDYGYTF.

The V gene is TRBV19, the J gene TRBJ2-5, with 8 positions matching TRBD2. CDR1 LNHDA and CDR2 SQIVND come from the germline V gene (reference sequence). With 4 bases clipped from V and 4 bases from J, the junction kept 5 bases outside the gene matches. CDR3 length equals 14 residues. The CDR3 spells CASSRSGSRETQYF. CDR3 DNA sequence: TGTGCCAGTAGTAGGAGCGGGAGTAGAGAGACCCAGTACTTC.

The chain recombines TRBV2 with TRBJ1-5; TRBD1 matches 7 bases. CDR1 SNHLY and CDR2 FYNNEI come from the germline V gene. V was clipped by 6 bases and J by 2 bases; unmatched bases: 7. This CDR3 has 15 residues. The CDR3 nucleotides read TGTGCCAGCAGCCTAGGGGGCGAAGGCAATCAGCCCCAGCATTTT. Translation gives CASSLGGEGNQPQHF. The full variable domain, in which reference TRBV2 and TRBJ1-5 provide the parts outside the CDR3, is EPEVTQTPSHQVTQMGQEVILRCVPISNHLYFYWYRQILGQKVEFLVSFYNNEISEKSEIFDDQFSVERPDGSNFTLKIRSTKLEDSAMYFCASSLGGEGNQPQHFGDGTRLSIL.

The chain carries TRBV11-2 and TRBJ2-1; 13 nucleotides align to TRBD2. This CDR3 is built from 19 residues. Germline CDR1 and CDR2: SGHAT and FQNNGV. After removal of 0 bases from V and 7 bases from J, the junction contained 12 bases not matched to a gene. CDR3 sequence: CASSLDGLAGVLVGNEQFF. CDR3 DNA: TGTGCCAGCAGCTTAGATGGACTAGCGGGAGTATTGGTGGGTAATGAGCAGTTCTTC.

CDR3 residues: CASSVGDRSSYEQYF. The DNA for the CDR3 is TGTGCCAGCAGCGTTGGAGACAGGAGCTCCTACGAGCAGTACTTC. The chain joins TRBV9 to TRBJ2-7; tentative D call: TRBD1 (6 bases). CDR3 length equals 15 residues. Trimming took 2 bases from V and 0 from J, leaving 12 bases between them. Germline V CDR1 and CDR2: SGDLS, YYNGEE.

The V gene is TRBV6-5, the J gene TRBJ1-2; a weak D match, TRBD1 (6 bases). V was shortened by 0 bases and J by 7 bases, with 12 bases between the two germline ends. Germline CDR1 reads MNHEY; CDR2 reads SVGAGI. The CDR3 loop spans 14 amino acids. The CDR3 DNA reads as TGTGCCAGCAGTTACTCGCCAGGGGCGGGTGGCTACACCTTC. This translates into CASSYSPGAGGYTF.

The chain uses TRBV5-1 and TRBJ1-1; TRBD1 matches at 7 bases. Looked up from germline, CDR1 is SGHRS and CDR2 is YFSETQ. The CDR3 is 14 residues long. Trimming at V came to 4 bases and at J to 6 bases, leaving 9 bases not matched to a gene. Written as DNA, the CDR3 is TGCGCCAGCAGCCAATACAGGGGTGGAGCTGAAGCTTTCTTT. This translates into CASSQYRGGAEAFF.

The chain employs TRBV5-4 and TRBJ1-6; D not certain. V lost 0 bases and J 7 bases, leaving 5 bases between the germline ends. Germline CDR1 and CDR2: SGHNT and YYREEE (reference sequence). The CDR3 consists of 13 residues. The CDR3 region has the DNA TGTGCCAGCAGCTTGGACACAAATTCACCCCTCCACTTT. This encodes CASSLDTNSPLHF.

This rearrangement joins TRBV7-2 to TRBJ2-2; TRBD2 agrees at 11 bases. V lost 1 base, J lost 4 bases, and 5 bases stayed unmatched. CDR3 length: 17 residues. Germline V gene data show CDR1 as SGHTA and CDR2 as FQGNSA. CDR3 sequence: CASSLGGLAEPTGELFF. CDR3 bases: TGTGCCAGCAGCTTAGGGGGACTAGCGGAGCCCACCGGGGAGCTGTTTTTT.

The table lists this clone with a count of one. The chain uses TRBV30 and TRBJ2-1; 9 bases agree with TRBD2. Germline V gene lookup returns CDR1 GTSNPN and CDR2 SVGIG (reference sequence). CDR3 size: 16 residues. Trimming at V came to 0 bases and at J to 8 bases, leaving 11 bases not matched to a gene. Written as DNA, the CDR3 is TGTGCCTGGAGTGTGGGGATTAGCGGGAGTCTGGATGAGCAGTTCTTC. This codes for CAWSVGISGSLDEQFF.

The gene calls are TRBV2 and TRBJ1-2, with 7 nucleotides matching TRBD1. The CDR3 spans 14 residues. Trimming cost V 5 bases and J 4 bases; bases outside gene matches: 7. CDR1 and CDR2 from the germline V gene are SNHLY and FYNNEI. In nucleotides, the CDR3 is TGTGCCAGCAGTTCGCCGGACAGGATCTATGGCTACACCTTC. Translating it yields CASSSPDRIYGYTF.

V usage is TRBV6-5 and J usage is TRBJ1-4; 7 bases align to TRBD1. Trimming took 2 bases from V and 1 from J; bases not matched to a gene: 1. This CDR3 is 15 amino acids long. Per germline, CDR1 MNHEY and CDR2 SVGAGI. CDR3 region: CASSYAGGTNEKLFF. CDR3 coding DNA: TGTGCCAGCAGTTACGCAGGGGGAACTAATGAAAAACTGTTTTTT.

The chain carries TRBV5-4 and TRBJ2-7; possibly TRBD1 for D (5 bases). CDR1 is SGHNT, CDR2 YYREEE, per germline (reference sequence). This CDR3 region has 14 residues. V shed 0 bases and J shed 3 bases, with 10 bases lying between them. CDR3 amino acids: CASSLGGSVYEQYF. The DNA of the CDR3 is TGTGCCAGCAGCTTGGGGGGCAGTGTCTACGAGCAGTACTTC. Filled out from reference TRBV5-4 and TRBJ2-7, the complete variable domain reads ETGVTQSPTHLIKTRGQQVTLRCSSQSGHNTVSWYQQALGQGPQFIFQYYREEENGRGNFPPRFSGLQFPNYSSELNVNALELDDSALYLCASSLGGSVYEQYFGPGTRLTVT.